The T cell receptor (beta chain) under discussion was sequenced for a study of cytomegalovirus exposure and HLA in healthy donors. The study, taken as a whole, reports: A missense variant in DCLRE1C was later tied to TCR beta V- and J-gene trimming. Later analysis showed most CMV-associated TCR beta chains appearing HLA-restricted. The study recorded 150 to 200 TCR beta chains that were cytomegalovirus-associated.

The PCR made use of 60 Vbeta and 13 Jbeta primers. Libraries were prepared by immunoSEQ multiplex PCR; TCRdb keeps only in-frame clonotypes and omits some of them. The sample has about 130,000 clones, around 73% seen once; the top ten hold 1% to 1.5%. J lost 5 bases, V lost 0 bases, and 5 bases had no gene match. Germline loops: CDR1 LGHNA, CDR2 YSLEER. The CDR3 has 17 amino acids. Donors showed nominal health when sampled, although they likely had unrecorded immune exposures. Comment on this clone: As yet, its antigen is unknown.

V and J are TRBV4-3 and TRBJ2-7; 15 bases match TRBD2. The sample was PBMCs. The receptor comes from a man in his fifties or sixties in good health and CMV-seronegative. CDR3: CASSQEWTSGRAHEQYF. DNA of the CDR3: TGCGCCAGCAGCCAAGAATGGACTAGCGGGAGGGCCCACGAGCAGTACTTC.